This note documents a single T cell receptor beta chain sequence. Both 60 Vbeta primers and 13 Jbeta primers went into the PCR. The protocol was immunoSEQ multiplex PCR, while the TCRdb copy is restricted to in-frame clones and leaves out a portion. The sample lists 100,000 to 150,000 clones; about 78% were seen once. This record comes from a study of cytomegalovirus exposure and HLA in healthy donors. The CDR3 spans 15 residues. The ends lost 4 bases at V and 0 bases at J; junction bases unmatched: 6. Germline lookup yields CDR1 SGHRS and CDR2 YFSETQ. The sample was PBMCs. The sequence was obtained from a man aged 30 to 45 in good health and CMV-seronegative. This chain joins TRBV5-1 and TRBJ2-5; 7 nucleotides match TRBD2. The CDR3 DNA sequence: TGCGCCAGCAGCCCGGGGGGAGCGAACCAAGAGACCCAGTACTTC. This translates into CASSPGGANQETQYF.